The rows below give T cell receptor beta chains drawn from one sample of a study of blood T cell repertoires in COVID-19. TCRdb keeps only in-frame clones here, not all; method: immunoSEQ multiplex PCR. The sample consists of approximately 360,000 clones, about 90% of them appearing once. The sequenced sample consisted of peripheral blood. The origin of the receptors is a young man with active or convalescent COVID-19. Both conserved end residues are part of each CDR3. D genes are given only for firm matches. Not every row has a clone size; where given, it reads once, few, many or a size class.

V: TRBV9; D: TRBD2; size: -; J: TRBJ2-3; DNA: TGTGCCAGCAGCGTCGAGACTAGCGGGATTAGCACAGATACGCAGTATTTT; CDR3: CASSVETSGISTDTQYF
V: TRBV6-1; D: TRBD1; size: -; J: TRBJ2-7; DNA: TGTGCCACCGCGGGACAGGGGGGCCCCTACGAGCAGTACTTC; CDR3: CATAGQGGPYEQYF
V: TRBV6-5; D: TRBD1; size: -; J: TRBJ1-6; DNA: TGTGCCAGCAGCTACAGGGGGCGAGGCTCACCCCTCCACTTT; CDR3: CASSYRGRGSPLHF
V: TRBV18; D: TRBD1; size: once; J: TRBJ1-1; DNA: TGTGCCAGCTCACCAGGGACAGGGGAGATGAACACTGAAGCTTTCTTT; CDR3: CASSPGTGEMNTEAFF
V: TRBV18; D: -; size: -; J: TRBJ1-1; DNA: TGTGCCAGCTCACCAGACCGGGCCGCGGGCACTGAAGCTTTCTTT; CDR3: CASSPDRAAGTEAFF
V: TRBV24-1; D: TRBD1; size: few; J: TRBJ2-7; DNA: TGTGCCACCAGTGATCTGGACAGGAACGGCGAGCAGTACTTC; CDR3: CATSDLDRNGEQYF
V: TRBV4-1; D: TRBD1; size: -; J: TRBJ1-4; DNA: TGCGCCAGCAGCCATTACGGGACAGGGAACGAAAAACTGTTTTTT; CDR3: CASSHYGTGNEKLFF
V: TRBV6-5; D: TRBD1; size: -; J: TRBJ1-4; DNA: TGTGCCAGTAGAAGGGGGGACAGGGGGACGGAAAAACTGTTTTTT; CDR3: CASRRGDRGTEKLFF
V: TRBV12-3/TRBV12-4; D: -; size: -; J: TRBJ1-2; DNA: TGTGCCAGCAGTCAGGGGACCTATGGCTACACCTTC; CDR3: CASSQGTYGYTF
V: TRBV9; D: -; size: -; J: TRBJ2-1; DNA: TGTGCCAGCAGCCCCACAAGACAAAGAAATGAGCAGTTCTTC; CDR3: CASSPTRQRNEQFF
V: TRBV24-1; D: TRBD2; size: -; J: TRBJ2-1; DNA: TGTGCCACCAGTGACCAAGAGCGGGATAGATTCTACAATGAGCAGTTCTTC; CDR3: CATSDQERDRFYNEQFF
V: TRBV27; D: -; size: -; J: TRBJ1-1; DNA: TGTGCCAGCAGTTTAATGGGGCAGCTAAACACTGAAGCTTTCTTT; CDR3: CASSLMGQLNTEAFF
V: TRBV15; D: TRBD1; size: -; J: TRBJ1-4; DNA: TGTGCCACCAGCAGGGGACAGGGTAATGAAAAACTGTTTTTT; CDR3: CATSRGQGNEKLFF
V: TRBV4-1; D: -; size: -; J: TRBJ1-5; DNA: TGCGCCAGCAGCCAACCACAGAGCAATCAGCCCCAGCATTTT; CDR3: CASSQPQSNQPQHF
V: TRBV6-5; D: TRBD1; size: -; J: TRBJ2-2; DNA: TGTGCCGGAGGGACAGGGACGGGGTTCACCGGGGAGCTGTTTTTT; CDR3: CAGGTGTGFTGELFF
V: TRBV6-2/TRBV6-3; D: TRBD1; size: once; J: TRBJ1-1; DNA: TGTGCCAGCAGTTATCCAGGGGGCGCGAGTGAAGCTTTCTTT; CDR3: CASSYPGGASEAFF